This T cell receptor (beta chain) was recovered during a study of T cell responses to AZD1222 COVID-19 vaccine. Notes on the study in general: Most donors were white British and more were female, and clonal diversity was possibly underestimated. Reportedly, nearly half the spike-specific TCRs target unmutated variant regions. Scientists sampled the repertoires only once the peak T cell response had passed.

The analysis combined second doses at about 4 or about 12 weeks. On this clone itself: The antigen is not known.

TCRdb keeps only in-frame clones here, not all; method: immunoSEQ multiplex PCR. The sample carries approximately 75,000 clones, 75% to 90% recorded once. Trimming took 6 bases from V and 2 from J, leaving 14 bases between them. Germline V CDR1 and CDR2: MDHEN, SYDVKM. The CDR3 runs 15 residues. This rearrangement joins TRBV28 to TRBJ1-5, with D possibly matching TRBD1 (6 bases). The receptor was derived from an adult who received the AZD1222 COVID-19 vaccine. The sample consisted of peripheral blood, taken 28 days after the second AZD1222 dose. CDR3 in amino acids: CASSPRGGGNQPQHF. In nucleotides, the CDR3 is TGTGCCAGCAGCCCTCGAGGGGGAGGCAATCAGCCCCAGCATTTT.